This record looks at one TCR beta chain sequence and its context. This sample stems from a study of control samples from healthy donors and cancer patients. Sequenced by immunoSEQ multiplex PCR; TCRdb stores in-frame clones only, minus some. The sample contains some 190,000 clones, roughly nine tenths of which appear only once. The germline V gene has CDR1 LGHDT and CDR2 YNNKEL (reference sequence). V shed 0 bases and J shed 4 bases, with 10 bases lying between them. The CDR3 loop spans 15 amino acids. The receptor's source is a man aged 25 to 40 in good health. V and J are TRBV3-1 (or the pseudogene TRBV3-2) and TRBJ1-5; D is ambiguous. The sequenced material came from blood. CDR3 bases: TGTGCCAGCAGCCAAGACGGTAGGACTAATCAGCCCCAGCATTTT. Translation gives CASSQDGRTNQPQHF.